In its sample, the clone carrying this TCR beta chain was seen many times. Its antigen is as yet unknown. V gave up 0 bases and J gave up 2 bases, with 11 bases separating them. This CDR3 comprises 15 residues. CDR1 is MGHRA, CDR2 YSYEKL, per germline. The data are from a study of beta chain features in type 1 diabetes. Overall study results and limits: People with Type 1 diabetes carried modestly yet significantly shorter TCRB CDR3s in all four CD4+ subsets.

The whole isolated RNA underwent reverse transcription, so sequencing captured expressed TCRB transcripts. Method: immunoSEQ multiplex PCR; TCRdb's copy keeps in-frame clones and lacks some. The table records 100,000 to 150,000 clones, 16% of them present only once. This TCR derives from a man aged 25-45 years with type 1 diabetes. The sample comprised central memory CD4+ T cells from blood. The V gene is TRBV4-1, the J gene TRBJ2-7; D unclear. This CDR3 is CASSQDVTVTYEQYF. In DNA, the CDR3 is TGCGCCAGCAGCCAAGATGTAACGGTGACCTACGAGCAGTACTTC.